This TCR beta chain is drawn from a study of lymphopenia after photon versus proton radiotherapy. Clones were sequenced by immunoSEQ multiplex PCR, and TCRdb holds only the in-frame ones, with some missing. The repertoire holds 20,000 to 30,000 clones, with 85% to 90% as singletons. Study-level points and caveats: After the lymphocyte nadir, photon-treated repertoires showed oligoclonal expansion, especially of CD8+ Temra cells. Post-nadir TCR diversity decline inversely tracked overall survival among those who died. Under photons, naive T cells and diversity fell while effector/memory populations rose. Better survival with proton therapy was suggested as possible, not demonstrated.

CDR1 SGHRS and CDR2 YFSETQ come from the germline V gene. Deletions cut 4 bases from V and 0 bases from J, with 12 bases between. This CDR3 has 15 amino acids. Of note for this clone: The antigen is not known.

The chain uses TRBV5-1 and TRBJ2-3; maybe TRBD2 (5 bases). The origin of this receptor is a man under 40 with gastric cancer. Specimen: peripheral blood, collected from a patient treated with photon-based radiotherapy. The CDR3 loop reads CASSRTGTSTDTQYF. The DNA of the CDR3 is TGCGCCAGCAGCAGGACTGGAACTAGCACAGATACGCAGTATTTT.